The clone carrying this T cell receptor beta chain was counted a single time. Authors' processing steps: Amplified reference gene primers provided the basis for estimating nucleated cell counts. Data came from immunoSEQ multiplex PCR; TCRdb stores just in-frame clones and leaves some out. From that table come the V and J calls and clone size; the DNA was used to work out D and trimming. This sample has about 95,000 clones, with roughly four fifths found just once. The sample originates from a study of blood T cell repertoires in COVID-19. The wider study: Spain, Italy and the United States supplied samples that represented acute and convalescent COVID-19. Sample material is recorded as cDNA or gDNA derived from T cells, B-cell-depleted T cells, or PBMCs.

The CDR3 length is 14 residues. Germline V gives CDR1 LNHNV, CDR2 YYDKDF (reference sequence). The V segment lost 8 bases and the J segment 3 bases; nucleotides outside the gene matches: 7. The source is a human donor in a cohort sampled during active COVID-19. The V and J genes are TRBV15 and TRBJ1-2, with 9 bases identical to TRBD1. The sequenced sample was peripheral blood. The CDR3 DNA is TGTGCCACCCAGTGGGACAGGGTGGACTATGGCTACACCTTC. This encodes CATQWDRVDYGYTF. Complete variable domain (other parts from reference TRBV15 and TRBJ1-2): DAMVIQNPRYQVTQFGKPVTLSCSQTLNHNVMYWYQQKSSQAPKLLFHYYDKDFNNEADTPDNFQSRRPNTSFCFLDIRSPGLGDTAMYLCATQWDRVDYGYTFGSGTRLTVV.